The 32 T cell receptor beta chains listed next were all sequenced from one sample in a study of beta chain features in type 1 diabetes. General study points: Moderate yet significant TCRB CDR3 shortening was seen in Type 1 diabetes patients in all four CD4+ subsets.

cDNA synthesis used the whole RNA isolate, giving expressed TCRB sequences. TCRdb's table, derived via immunoSEQ multiplex PCR, lists solely in-frame clones and lacks some. The sample yields 100,000 to 150,000 clones, around 8.8% seen once. These receptors' antigens are unknown. The sample consisted of central memory CD4+ T cells from blood. These receptors were taken from a man aged 25 to 45 with type 1 diabetes.

For this clone: This specimen includes other DNA sequences encoding the same CDR3. The chain uses TRBV18 and TRBJ1-1; D is possibly TRBD1 (5 bases). The CDR3 covers 14 residues. Deletions cut 2 bases from V and 1 base from J, with 8 bases between. The germline gives CDR1 KGHSH, CDR2 LQKENI. The CDR3 DNA reads TGTGCCAGCTCACCATCGGGGGGGAACACTGAAGCTTTCTTT. It yields the protein CASSPSGGNTEAFF.

The chain employs TRBV6-5 and TRBJ2-7, with D possibly being TRBD1 (5 bases). CDR1 MNHEY and CDR2 SVGAGI come from the germline V gene. CDR3 length: 15 residues. V lost 2 bases and J lost 0, with 11 bases in between. The CDR3: CASSYGAASSYEQYF. The CDR3 DNA sequence: TGTGCCAGCAGTTACGGGGCGGCTAGCTCCTACGAGCAGTACTTC.

A few counts support this clone. The genes are TRBV4-2 and TRBJ2-6; D ambiguous. V lost 4 bases to trimming and J lost 0 bases, with 4 bases between them. The CDR3 totals 14 residues. Germline CDR1 reads LGHNA; CDR2 reads YNFKEQ. The CDR3 DNA sequence: TGTGCCAGCAGCCTCAACTCTGGGGCCAACGTCCTGACTTTC. Its translation: CASSLNSGANVLTF.

The chain is built from TRBV29-1 and TRBJ1-1; unclear D gene. The CDR3 loop spans 13 amino acids. The germline V and J ends were trimmed by 3 bases and 4 bases, with 12 bases remaining between them. The germline V gene has CDR1 SQVTM and CDR2 ANQGSEA. For the CDR3, the DNA is TGCAGCGTTGACGAAGGTGGAGGCACTGAAGCTTTCTTT. Amino acid sequence: CSVDEGGGTEAFF.

In the case of this clone: At the DNA level, this CDR3 is encoded by other sequences in the same sample as well. The gene calls are TRBV5-1 and TRBJ2-5, with 12 bases matching TRBD2. This CDR3 has 14 amino acids. The germline gives CDR1 SGHRS, CDR2 YFSETQ. V shed 2 bases and J 4 bases; nucleotides not matched to a gene: 0. CDR3 protein: CASSLLAGGETQYF. CDR3 nucleotide sequence: TGCGCCAGCAGCTTACTAGCGGGAGGAGAGACCCAGTACTTC. The complete variable domain, with remaining parts taken from reference TRBV5-1 and TRBJ2-5, reads KAGVTQTPRYLIKTRGQQVTLSCSPISGHRSVSWYQQTPGQGLQFLFEYFSETQRNKGNFPGRFSGRQFSNSRSEMNVSTLELGDSALYLCASSLLAGGETQYFGPGTRLLVL.

This clone was observed a handful of times. This rearrangement joins TRBV25-1 to TRBJ2-3; possibly TRBD1 for D (5 bases). The germline V and J ends were trimmed by 1 base and 0 bases, with 8 bases remaining between them. The germline V gene encodes CDR1 MGHDK and CDR2 SYGVNS. This CDR3 has 15 residues. CDR3 bases: TGTGCCAGCAGTGAATGGGGCACCAGCACAGATACGCAGTATTTT. It translates to CASSEWGTSTDTQYF. The complete variable domain, with remaining parts taken from reference TRBV25-1 and TRBJ2-3, reads EADIYQTPRYLVIGTGKKITLECSQTMGHDKMYWYQQDPGMELHLIHYSYGVNSTEKGDLSSESTVSRIRTEHFPLTLESARPSHTSQYLCASSEWGTSTDTQYFGPGTRLTVL.

This clone showed up just a few times. The gene calls are TRBV6-5 and TRBJ1-6; 8 bases agree with TRBD1. Germline loops: CDR1 MNHEY, CDR2 SVGAGI. The junction had 4 bases not matched to a gene; V was cut back by 6 bases and J by 9 bases. This CDR3 is built from 13 residues. The CDR3 region is CASRQGAVSPLHF. CDR3 bases: TGTGCCAGCAGGCAGGGGGCGGTTTCACCCCTCCACTTT.

The rearrangement uses TRBV28 and TRBJ2-5; possibly TRBD1 for D (8 bases). The CDR3 covers 14 residues. CDR1 is MDHEN and CDR2 is SYDVKM in the germline V gene. Trimming took off 7 bases at V and 5 bases at J, with 17 bases between the two ends. The DNA for the CDR3 is TGTGCCAGCAAGTCACAGGGGGGAGGGGAGACCCAGTACTTC. Amino acid sequence: CASKSQGGGETQYF.

There are a few counts of this clone. This chain links TRBV4-2 with TRBJ1-2; TRBD1 matches 8 bases. The CDR3 extends over 14 amino acids. Germline CDR1 is LGHNA and CDR2 is YNFKEQ. V gave up 2 bases and J gave up 6 bases; unmatched junction bases: 5. DNA for the CDR3: TGTGCCAGCAGCCAACGCCCGACAGGGGATGGCTACACCTTC. Amino acid sequence: CASSQRPTGDGYTF.

The V call is TRBV4-3, the J call TRBJ1-5, with D unresolved. Trimming stripped 2 bases from V and 2 bases from J, with 7 bases between. This CDR3 region has 14 residues. Germline values: CDR1 LGHNA, CDR2 YSLEER. The CDR3 region is CASSQYTGNQPQHF. The CDR3 nucleotides are TGCGCCAGCAGCCAATATACTGGCAATCAGCCCCAGCATTTT.

This clone was detected only a few times. V and J are TRBV27 and TRBJ1-3; D remains ambiguous. V was pared by 4 bases and J by 6 bases, with 16 bases between. Per the germline V gene, CDR1 is MNHEY and CDR2 is SMNVEV (reference sequence). The CDR3 totals 15 residues. The DNA of the CDR3 is TGTGCCAGCAGTTCCGCCCCGGGGAGGGAAAACACCATATATTTT. Protein sequence: CASSSAPGRENTIYF.

In this sample, this clone turned up a few times. The V call is TRBV29-1, the J call TRBJ1-2; 10 bases align to TRBD1. The V gene's germline CDR1 is SQVTM and CDR2 ANQGSEA. There are 13 residues in the CDR3. J gave up 5 bases and V 4 bases, and 4 bases lay outside the gene matches. CDR3 DNA sequence: TGCAGCGTTGGACAGGGGGCGCGGTATGGCTACACCTTC. Its protein is CSVGQGARYGYTF.

This clone was seen more than once but under ten times. The chain couples TRBV5-6 to TRBJ2-1; a possible D gene is TRBD2 (6 bases). Germline assignment: CDR1 SGHDT and CDR2 YYEEEE. The CDR3 loop spans 14 amino acids. Trimming left V 0 bases short and J 7 bases short, with 11 bases between. The CDR3 DNA is TGTGCCAGCAGCTTGGCCTTTCGGGGGAATGAGCAGTTCTTC. It is translated as CASSLAFRGNEQFF.

A few counts support this clone. J is TRBJ1-1 and V is TRBV11-3; D is possibly TRBD1 (6 bases). This CDR3 is built from 13 residues. Trimming left V 5 bases short and J 4 bases short, with 11 bases between. Germline V gene sequence: CDR1 SGHNT, CDR2 YENEEA. CDR3 residues: CASSQGQTTEAFF. CDR3 nucleotide sequence: TGTGCCAGCAGCCAAGGACAGACCACTGAAGCTTTCTTT. The variable domain in full, with the rest retrieved from reference TRBV11-3 and TRBJ1-1, is EAGVVQSPRYKIIEKKQPVAFWCNPISGHNTLYWYLQNLGQGPELLIRYENEEAVDDSQLPKDRFSAERLKGVDSTLKIQPAELGDSAVYLCASSQGQTTEAFFGQGTRLTVV.

The chain couples TRBV28 to TRBJ2-3, with 7 bases matching TRBD2. The junction had 7 bases not matched to a gene; V was cut back by 4 bases and J by 3 bases. This CDR3 has 15 residues. Germline loops: CDR1 MDHEN, CDR2 SYDVKM. CDR3 loop: CASSWNWGGTDTQYF. DNA of the CDR3: TGTGCCAGCAGTTGGAACTGGGGAGGGACAGATACGCAGTATTTT.

The chain links TRBV6-5 to TRBJ1-2; 9 bases are shared with TRBD1. The CDR3 has 15 amino acids. V lost 6 bases and J lost 2; bases outside the gene matches: 7. CDR1 and CDR2 (germline): MNHEY, SVGAGI. The CDR3 is CASRGTGTGNYGYTF. The DNA of the CDR3 is TGTGCCAGCAGGGGTACCGGGACAGGGAACTATGGCTACACCTTC.

This clone came up a few times. The J gene is TRBJ2-1, the V gene TRBV10-3, with TRBD2 identical over 8 bases. Trimming at V came to 4 bases and at J to 3 bases, leaving 8 bases not matched to a gene. The CDR3 runs to 16 residues. The germline V gene encodes CDR1 ENHRY and CDR2 SYGVKD. CDR3 in amino acids: CAISGSGAPLYNEQFF. The DNA of the CDR3 is TGTGCCATCAGTGGTAGCGGGGCTCCTCTCTACAATGAGCAGTTCTTC.

J is TRBJ1-6 and V is TRBV7-9; 9 bases are shared with TRBD1. Per germline, CDR1 SEHNR and CDR2 FQNEAQ (reference sequence). With V trimmed by 3 bases and J by 5 bases, 8 bases remained unmatched. This CDR3 comprises 17 residues. CDR3 amino acids: CASSFPTGGANNSPLHF. CDR3 bases: TGTGCCAGCAGCTTCCCCACAGGGGGCGCCAATAATTCACCCCTCCACTTT. The complete variable domain, with remaining parts taken from reference TRBV7-9 and TRBJ1-6, reads DTGVSQNPRHKITKRGQNVTFRCDPISEHNRLYWYRQTLGQGPEFLTYFQNEAQLEKSRLLSDRFSAERPKGSFSTLEIQRTEQGDSAMYLCASSFPTGGANNSPLHFGNGTRLTVT.

V gene TRBV7-8 combines with J gene TRBJ1-2; 7 bases agree with TRBD1. The length of the CDR3 is 14 residues. Germline V CDR1 and CDR2: SGHVS, FQNEAQ. V dropped 5 bases and J dropped 3; count of bases not matched to a gene: 6. CDR3: CASSAGTEYYGYTF. CDR3 sequence (DNA): TGTGCCAGCAGCGCCGGGACAGAATACTATGGCTACACCTTC.

V gene TRBV6-1 combines with J gene TRBJ1-2; no definite D call. CDR1 and CDR2 (germline): MNHNS, SASEGT. The CDR3 covers 13 residues. The V and J ends lost 6 bases and 8 bases respectively, with 16 bases between them. For the CDR3, the DNA is TGTGCCAGCAGCCTGGAACGGTCTAGCGGCTACACCTTC. This gives the protein CASSLERSSGYTF.

A few counts support this clone. The DNA for the CDR3 is TGTGCCACCCGAGGGGCTAGCGGGTACAATGAGCAGTTCTTC. Its protein product is CATRGASGYNEQFF. The chain carries TRBV2 and TRBJ2-1; TRBD2 aligns across 8 bases. This CDR3 is 14 amino acids long. The germline V gene encodes CDR1 SNHLY and CDR2 FYNNEI. Trimming removed 10 bases from V and 4 bases from J; junction bases left unmatched: 9.

In its sample, this clone was seen a few times. The chain couples TRBV11-3 to TRBJ2-1; 8 nucleotides line up with TRBD1. Germline assignment: CDR1 SGHNT and CDR2 YENEEA. The CDR3 covers 13 residues. V shed 2 bases and J 9 bases; nucleotides not matched to a gene: 3. In nucleotides, the CDR3 is TGTGCCAGCAGCTTATTGACAGGGGCTGAGCAGTTCTTC. This encodes CASSLLTGAEQFF.

This clone was detected only a few times. The chain combines TRBV12-5 with TRBJ2-5; TRBD2 matches at 8 bases. The germline V gene encodes CDR1 LGHNT and CDR2 FRNRAP. The length of the CDR3 is 13 residues. Losses at the gene ends were 6 bases for V and 2 bases for J; bases not matched to a gene: 2. CDR3 residues: CASGIAGQETQYF. The CDR3 DNA follows: TGTGCTAGTGGAATAGCGGGGCAAGAGACCCAGTACTTC.

This clone was seen a handful of times. The V call is TRBV7-9, the J call TRBJ1-3; D is unresolved. Germline V lookup: CDR1 SEHNR, CDR2 FQNEAQ (reference sequence). CDR3 size: 13 residues. V lost 5 bases to trimming and J lost 5 bases, with 10 bases between them. CDR3 nucleotides: TGTGCCAGCAGCCTCACAAACCGAAACACCATATATTTT. Its translation is CASSLTNRNTIYF.

The sample holds many counts of this clone. V gene TRBV2 combines with J gene TRBJ2-1, with TRBD2 matching 7 bases. V shed 9 bases, J shed 2 bases, and the junction held 10 bases outside the gene matches. The CDR3 totals 15 residues. In germline, CDR1 is SNHLY, CDR2 FYNNEI. The CDR3 region has the DNA TGTGCCAGTACTCCTAGCGGAGCGGCCTACAATGAGCAGTTCTTC. The encoded protein is CASTPSGAAYNEQFF.

This clone has a handful of counts. The J gene is TRBJ2-1, the V gene TRBV6-6; TRBD2 might be the D (5 bases). The V gene lost 6 bases and the J gene lost 0 bases, with 9 bases spanning the gap. Per the germline V gene, CDR1 is MNHNY and CDR2 is SVGAGI (reference sequence). This CDR3 comprises 14 residues. For the CDR3, the DNA is TGTGCCAGCAGGGCGGGTCGCTCCTACAATGAGCAGTTCTTC. This encodes CASRAGRSYNEQFF.

CDR3 sequence: CASRKRAGGLAGELFF. CDR3 DNA sequence: TGTGCCAGCAGAAAGAGAGCGGGGGGCTTGGCCGGGGAGCTGTTTTTT. The chain has TRBV2 and TRBJ2-2; TRBD2 agrees at 9 bases. This CDR3 is 16 amino acids long. Germline CDR1 reads SNHLY; CDR2 reads FYNNEI. V lost 6 bases and J lost 6; bases outside the gene matches: 11.

This clone was seen more than once but under ten times. The rearrangement links TRBV29-1 to TRBJ1-1; 10 nucleotides match TRBD1. From germline, CDR1 is SQVTM and CDR2 ANQGSEA. The V and J ends lost 3 bases and 14 bases, in that order; junction bases with no gene match: 6. The CDR3 is 11 amino acids. This CDR3 reads CSVDSGQGNFF. The CDR3 bases are TGCAGCGTTGATTCGGGACAGGGGAACTTCTTT.

The V call is TRBV7-2, the J call TRBJ2-1; 12 bases align to TRBD2. Unmatched junction bases numbered 7, after V lost 4 bases and J lost 9 bases. The CDR3 runs 15 residues. The germline V gene has CDR1 SGHTA and CDR2 FQGNSA. This CDR3 is CASSSSGGAWSEQFF. CDR3 in DNA: TGTGCCAGCAGCTCTAGCGGGGGGGCCTGGAGTGAGCAGTTCTTC.

The chain employs TRBV18 and TRBJ1-5; D perhaps matches TRBD1 (6 bases). CDR1 and CDR2 (germline): KGHSH, LQKENI. The germline V and J ends were trimmed by 5 bases and 5 bases, with 13 bases remaining between them. The CDR3 totals 14 residues. CDR3 sequence reads: CASSTRDTDQPQHF. The CDR3 DNA sequence: TGTGCCAGCTCAACCCGGGACACAGATCAGCCCCAGCATTTT.

This clone has only a few counts. The chain has TRBV6-5 and TRBJ1-1; D is ambiguous. Trimming shortened V by 5 bases and J by 6 bases, and 10 bases separated the two germline ends. Germline CDR1 MNHEY, CDR2 SVGAGI. The CDR3 spans 12 residues. CDR3 sequence: CASSTTPPEAFF. The CDR3 DNA follows: TGTGCCAGCAGTACAACACCTCCTGAAGCTTTCTTT.

The chain is built from TRBV5-1 and TRBJ2-7, with TRBD1 identical over 10 bases. The trim removed 4 bases at V and 6 bases at J, leaving 10 bases unmatched. The CDR3 loop spans 15 amino acids. From germline, CDR1 is SGHRS and CDR2 YFSETQ. The CDR3 region has the DNA TGCGCCAGCAGCCCGGCCGTGACAGGGGGCGTCGAGCAGTACTTC. Residues: CASSPAVTGGVEQYF.